In its sample, the clone carrying this T cell receptor (beta chain) was seen a few times. Antigen unknown. The same CDR3 arises from other DNA sequences in this sample as well. This sample was taken from a study of beta chain features in type 1 diabetes. Overall study findings and caveats: Insertion counts at VDJ junctions were lower in type 1 diabetes patients, who also showed more deletions there.

CDR3 length: 12 amino acids. Per germline, CDR1 LNHDA and CDR2 SQIVND (reference sequence). With 1 base removed from V and 6 bases from J, the gap between germline ends came to 3 bases. Reverse transcribing all isolated RNA meant expressed TCRB transcripts were sequenced. Data came from immunoSEQ multiplex PCR; TCRdb stores just in-frame clones and leaves some out. The sample holds hundreds of thousands of clones; about 16% are singletons and the top ten take 0.093%. This chain connects TRBV19 to TRBJ2-2; D unclear. The sequenced sample was naive CD4+ T cells from blood. The source of this sequence is a man aged 18 to 29 in good health. CDR3 loop: CASSIGPGELFF. CDR3 nucleotide sequence: TGTGCCAGTAGTATAGGCCCCGGGGAGCTGTTTTTT.